This TCR beta chain was sequenced during a study of shared clonotypes between healthy human individuals. General study points: Several donors showed sharing of approximately 5% of naive CD4 clonotypes. Sequencing depth was predicted to influence how clonotypes are shared among donors. Non-shared clonotypes had lower generation probabilities than those shared by all four donors.

Deep level was the assay's run setting. Clones were read by immunoSEQ multiplex PCR, and TCRdb kept only the in-frame ones, dropping some. Of roughly 2,000,000 clones listed, just over 90% were seen once; the top ten hold approximately 1.6%. Naive CD8 isolation took CD45RO-negative cells positively selected for CCR7 and excluded terminally differentiated effector memory CD45RA+ cells. Note on this clone: No antigen is known for it.

Sequencing was carried out using naive CD8+ T cells from PBMCs. The clonotype originates from a man younger than 35 in good health. Some clones in this sample may be carry-over from other donors' samples.

This CDR3 is CASRANTEAFF. The CDR3 DNA is TGTGCCAGCCGGGCTAACACTGAAGCTTTCTTT. The chain uses TRBV6-1 and TRBJ1-1; D gene uncertain. The CDR3 spans 11 residues. Between the trimmed V and J ends, which lost 8 bases and 2 bases, there was a span of 6 bases. From germline, CDR1 is MNHNS and CDR2 SASEGT.